This T cell receptor beta chain was identified during a study of blood T cells in healthy people across ages. The study's findings and limits: TCR beta diversity per million T cells fell roughly linearly with age.

The CDR3 length is 13 residues. V was pared by 6 bases and J by 0 bases, with 4 bases of the junction left unmatched. From germline, CDR1 is SQVTM and CDR2 ANQGSEA. With a J-beta primer mix and a sample-barcoded 5' primer, a second PCR ran roughly 6 to 12 cycles. TCRdb ran MiXCR on the 5' RACE reads and lists one entry per CDR3 protein. The sample holds around 1,000,000 distinct CDR3 sequences; almost 25% are singletons and the top ten take 0.65% to 0.95%. As concerns this clonotype: The antigen is undetermined.

These records were also assigned to another study, of T cells of mothers and their children. That report notes: The people who donated were a few healthy Caucasian mothers and their six children.

The V call is TRBV29-1, the J call TRBJ1-1; TRBD1 aligns across 7 bases. The receptor comes from a girl aged 2 to 10 in good health. The sample consisted of blood. In nucleotides, the CDR3 is TGCAGCGTAACAGGGGTCATGAACACTGAAGCTTTCTTT. It specifies CSVTGVMNTEAFF.